This TCR beta chain was recorded in a study of Ad26.COV2.S vaccination and SARS-CoV-2 variants. Across the study: The trial was COV1001 and the donor's arm was Ad26.COV2.S. Study outcomes and limitations: Analyses that measured TCR breadth and depth may have underestimated total T cell responses.

The CDR3 length is 10 residues. V dropped 8 bases and J dropped 9 bases, with 8 bases sitting between them. CDR1 and CDR2 (germline): MRHNA, SNTAGT. The repertoire was sequenced with immunoSEQ multiplex PCR; TCRdb's copy has only in-frame clones and lacks some. The table includes about 480,000 clones, around 88% detected once. In the case of this clone: The antigen is not known.

The treatment was: some 19 received Ad26.COV2.S at low or high dose, single or two shots; roughly five received placebo; per-sample allocation not given. Collection of the samples took place on day 63 after the first injection of vaccine or placebo. This chain uses TRBV6-4 with TRBJ2-1, with D unresolved. Sequencing used peripheral blood, obtained in a trial of Ad26.COV2.S vaccine versus placebo. This clonotype originated in a person between 18 and 59 years old who received the Ad26.COV2.S COVID-19 vaccine or a placebo. In DNA, the CDR3 is TGTGCCAGCGGGGTGTGTGAGCAGTTCTTC. Translating it yields CASGVCEQFF.